This T cell receptor beta chain was documented in a study of blood T cell repertoires in COVID-19. Study details: COVID-19 samples from acute and convalescent phases originated in the United States, Italy and Spain. Sources were T cells, B-cell-depleted T cells, or PBMCs; the material itself was cDNA or gDNA.

Sequencing was performed with immunoSEQ multiplex PCR; in TCRdb, only in-frame clones are kept and a portion is missing. The sample comprises over 65,000 clones, more than 80% of which are singletons, and 25% to 35% rests with the top ten. This CDR3 has 13 residues. The V and J ends lost 7 bases and 6 bases, in that order; junction bases with no gene match: 4. Germline-derived CDR1 and CDR2 are SNHLY and FYNNEI. The source material was peripheral blood. This chain joins TRBV2 and TRBJ2-2, with 8 bases fitting TRBD2. The clonotype comes from a man aged 50-59 years with active or convalescent COVID-19. This chain's CDR3 is CASTQREPGELFF. DNA of the CDR3: TGTGCCAGCACGCAGCGGGAGCCCGGGGAGCTGTTTTTT. The full variable domain, its missing parts supplied by reference TRBV2 and TRBJ2-2, is EPEVTQTPSHQVTQMGQEVILRCVPISNHLYFYWYRQILGQKVEFLVSFYNNEISEKSEIFDDQFSVERPDGSNFTLKIRSTKLEDSAMYFCASTQREPGELFFGEGSRLTVL.